The rows below give T cell receptor beta chains drawn from one sample of a study of cytomegalovirus exposure and HLA in healthy donors. The table came from immunoSEQ multiplex PCR; TCRdb's copy has only in-frame clones and leaves some out. The data contain around 99,000 clones, roughly 80% of them seen just once; the ten biggest clones take up around 3.2%. Sequencing was carried out using PBMCs. Receptor source: a man in his forties or fifties in good health and CMV-seronegative. Both conserved end residues are part of each CDR3. Fields, in order: clone size, CDR3 length, J gene, V gene, D gene, CDR3 protein, CDR3 DNA. A D gene is named only where the DNA matches it firmly. Only part of the rows carry a size: once, few, many, or a class if the clone is expanded.

size: few; length: 16; J: TRBJ1-5; V: TRBV2; D: NA; CDR3: CASSQVLGGSNQPQHF; DNA: TGTGCCAGCAGCCAGGTACTAGGTGGTAGCAATCAGCCCCAGCATTTT
size: NA; length: 16; J: TRBJ1-6; V: TRBV9; D: NA; CDR3: CASSVAGSSYNSPLHF; DNA: TGTGCCAGCAGCGTAGCGGGGAGCTCCTATAATTCACCCCTCCACTTT
size: NA; length: 14; J: TRBJ2-1; V: TRBV5-1; D: TRBD2; CDR3: CASSLRGGYNEQFF; DNA: TGCGCCAGCAGCCTGCGGGGGGGTTACAATGAGCAGTTCTTC
size: NA; length: 15; J: TRBJ2-7; V: TRBV21-1; D: NA; CDR3: CASSKVYRGSGEQYF; DNA: TGTGCCAGCAGCAAAGTGTACAGGGGATCTGGCGAGCAGTACTTC
size: NA; length: 15; J: TRBJ2-1; V: TRBV9; D: TRBD2; CDR3: CASSGAAGGYNEQFF; DNA: TGTGCCAGCAGCGGAGCAGCGGGGGGGTACAATGAGCAGTTCTTC
size: NA; length: 13; J: TRBJ1-2; V: TRBV30; D: TRBD1; CDR3: CAWSVGTGYGYTF; DNA: TGTGCCTGGAGTGTAGGGACAGGGTATGGCTACACCTTC
size: NA; length: 12; J: TRBJ1-2; V: TRBV7-8; D: NA; CDR3: CASRGGAGGYTF; DNA: TGTGCCAGCCGGGGAGGGGCGGGTGGCTACACCTTC
size: NA; length: 15; J: TRBJ2-5; V: TRBV11-3; D: TRBD2; CDR3: CASSLGGGRAETQYF; DNA: TGTGCCAGCAGCTTAGGCGGCGGGAGGGCAGAGACCCAGTACTTC
size: NA; length: 14; J: TRBJ2-3; V: TRBV5-1; D: NA; CDR3: CASSLAHSTDTQYF; DNA: TGCGCCAGCAGCTTAGCCCATAGCACAGATACGCAGTATTTT
size: NA; length: 14; J: TRBJ2-4; V: TRBV6-1; D: NA; CDR3: CASREGAAKNIQYF; DNA: TGTGCCAGCAGGGAGGGGGCGGCCAAAAACATTCAGTACTTC
size: NA; length: 15; J: TRBJ2-7; V: TRBV7-2; D: TRBD1; CDR3: CASSEGPGTAYEQYF; DNA: TGTGCCAGCAGCGAGGGACCCGGGACAGCCTACGAGCAGTACTTC
size: NA; length: 14; J: TRBJ1-4; V: TRBV6-1; D: NA; CDR3: CASSDSHLNEKLFF; DNA: TGTGCCAGCAGCGACAGTCACCTTAATGAAAAACTGTTTTTT
size: NA; length: 18; J: TRBJ2-6; V: TRBV5-4; D: NA; CDR3: CASSAVVGGRSGANVLTF; DNA: TGTGCCAGCAGCGCAGTCGTGGGGGGTCGCTCTGGGGCCAACGTCCTGACTTTC
size: NA; length: 14; J: TRBJ1-6; V: TRBV6-1; D: NA; CDR3: CASIRQGLNSPLHF; DNA: TGTGCCAGCATTCGTCAGGGCCTTAATTCACCCCTCCACTTT
size: few; length: 16; J: TRBJ2-1; V: TRBV2; D: TRBD2; CDR3: CASSEGGGTLYNEQFF; DNA: TGTGCCAGCAGTGAAGGCGGGGGGACCCTCTACAATGAGCAGTTCTTC
size: few; length: 13; J: TRBJ2-7; V: TRBV7-8; D: NA; CDR3: CASSLELSYEQYF; DNA: TGTGCCAGCAGCTTAGAACTCTCCTACGAGCAGTACTTC
size: NA; length: 16; J: TRBJ2-1; V: TRBV7-2; D: TRBD2; CDR3: CASSLGSSGDYNEQFF; DNA: TGTGCCAGCAGCTTAGGGTCTAGCGGGGATTACAATGAGCAGTTCTTC
size: few; length: 16; J: TRBJ1-6; V: TRBV18; D: TRBD1; CDR3: CASSTRDRGDNSPLHF; DNA: TGTGCCAGCTCAACTCGGGACAGGGGGGATAATTCACCCCTCCACTTT
size: few; length: 15; J: TRBJ2-3; V: TRBV6-1; D: TRBD1; CDR3: CASSEGTGHTDTQYF; DNA: TGTGCCAGCAGTGAAGGGACAGGGCACACAGATACGCAGTATTTT
size: NA; length: 15; J: TRBJ1-2; V: TRBV5-8; D: NA; CDR3: CASSLKGPGSYGYTF; DNA: TGTGCCAGCAGCTTAAAGGGGCCAGGTAGCTATGGCTACACCTTC
size: NA; length: 13; J: TRBJ1-2; V: TRBV5-1; D: NA; CDR3: CASSLEAGYGYTF; DNA: TGCGCCAGCAGCTTGGAGGCAGGCTATGGCTACACCTTC
size: NA; length: 14; J: TRBJ1-1; V: TRBV7-9; D: NA; CDR3: CASSFGRMNTEAFF; DNA: TGTGCCAGCAGCTTCGGCAGGATGAACACTGAAGCTTTCTTT
size: once; length: 15; J: TRBJ2-1; V: TRBV5-1; D: TRBD2; CDR3: CASSLASGFYNEQFF; DNA: TGCGCCAGCAGCTTGGCTAGCGGATTTTACAATGAGCAGTTCTTC
size: NA; length: 18; J: TRBJ2-1; V: TRBV4-1; D: TRBD2; CDR3: CASRPGLAGLSSYNEQFF; DNA: TGCGCCAGCCGCCCCGGACTAGCGGGTCTAAGCTCCTACAATGAGCAGTTCTTC
size: once; length: 15; J: TRBJ1-2; V: TRBV4-1; D: NA; CDR3: CASSQTIGQSYGYTF; DNA: TGCGCCAGCAGCCAAACTATCGGACAGAGCTATGGCTACACCTTC
size: NA; length: 15; J: TRBJ1-5; V: TRBV6-6; D: TRBD1; CDR3: CASSRTGGFNQPQHF; DNA: TGTGCCAGCAGCCGCACAGGGGGATTTAATCAGCCCCAGCATTTT
size: NA; length: 17; J: TRBJ2-1; V: TRBV5-7; D: TRBD1; CDR3: CASSLERDRGPNNEQFF; DNA: TGCGCCAGCAGCTTGGAAAGGGACAGGGGGCCCAACAATGAGCAGTTCTTC
size: many; length: 12; J: TRBJ2-1; V: TRBV10-3; D: TRBD1; CDR3: CAIRDRANEQFF; DNA: TGTGCCATCAGGGACAGGGCCAATGAGCAGTTCTTC